The 31 T cell receptor beta chains listed next were all sequenced from one sample in a study of T cell changes during pregnancy in multiple sclerosis. The method was immunoSEQ multiplex PCR; TCRdb's version includes in-frame clones alone and lacks a portion of them. The table lists tens of thousands of clones, around 86% of them singletons. This sample comprised CD8+ T cells from peripheral blood mononuclear cells, obtained in the first trimester of pregnancy. The receptor set was obtained from a female donor in good health, enrolled as a control in a pregnancy study.

The J gene is TRBJ2-3, the V gene TRBV27; tentatively, D is TRBD1 (5 bases). CDR1 is MNHEY, CDR2 SMNVEV, per germline (reference sequence). The CDR3 is 15 amino acids. V shed 8 bases and J shed 2 bases, with 17 bases lying between them. In nucleotides, the CDR3 is TGTGCCAGCCGATTTTCCTTACAGGACACAGATACGCAGTATTTT. As protein: CASRFSLQDTDTQYF.

Regarding this clone: Distinct nucleotide sequences in the sample also encode this CDR3. The chain uses TRBV6-1 and TRBJ2-7, with TRBD2 as a possible D gene (5 bases). The CDR3 is 13 residues long. V gave up 9 bases and J gave up 4 bases, with 16 bases separating them. Per germline, CDR1 MNHNS and CDR2 SASEGT. The CDR3 region has the DNA TGTGCCAGTAGGCAGGACTTATCTTACGAGCAGTACTTC. Translation: CASRQDLSYEQYF.

The J gene is TRBJ1-4, the V gene TRBV14; the D gene is possibly TRBD1 (5 bases). This CDR3 has 16 residues. Germline V gene sequence: CDR1 SGHDN, CDR2 FVKESK. Trimming left V 0 bases short and J 1 base short, with 9 bases between. The CDR3 DNA reads as TGTGCCAGCAGCCAAGATTACACAGGAACTAATGAAAAACTGTTTTTT. Protein sequence: CASSQDYTGTNEKLFF.

This chain uses TRBV4-3 with TRBJ1-3; D not resolved. The germline CDR1 and CDR2 sequences are LGHNA and YSLEER. The V and J ends lost 1 base and 0 bases respectively, with 10 bases between them. The CDR3 is 16 residues long. The CDR3 loop is CASSQVFGSSGNTIYF. CDR3 sequence (DNA): TGCGCCAGCAGCCAAGTGTTCGGGAGCTCTGGAAACACCATATATTTT.

V usage is TRBV2 and J usage is TRBJ1-5, with 9 nucleotides matching TRBD1. Germline V gene data show CDR1 as SNHLY and CDR2 as FYNNEI. The length of the CDR3 is 14 residues. The ends lost 4 bases at V and 4 bases at J; junction bases unmatched: 2. The CDR3 reads CASSAGQGNQPQHF. In nucleotides, the CDR3 is TGTGCCAGCAGTGCGGGACAGGGAAATCAGCCCCAGCATTTT.

This sequence joins TRBV10-3 and TRBJ1-1, with a possible D match to TRBD1 (5 bases). Trimming took off 10 bases at V and 2 bases at J, with 23 bases between the two ends. Germline CDR1 ENHRY, CDR2 SYGVKD. The CDR3 totals 16 residues. CDR3 sequence (DNA): TGTGCCACCCAGTGGGGTTCCGAGACAGAAAACACTGAAGCTTTCTTT. As protein: CATQWGSETENTEAFF.

The chain's CDR3 is CASSDGVNTEAFF. CDR3 DNA: TGTGCCAGCAGTGACGGGGTTAACACTGAAGCTTTCTTT. J is TRBJ1-1 and V is TRBV6-6; D is unresolved. This CDR3 has 13 amino acids. Trimming removed 5 bases from V and 2 bases from J, with 9 bases in between. CDR1 and CDR2 from the germline V gene are MNHNY and SVGAGI (reference sequence).

The chain employs TRBV11-2 and TRBJ2-1; 9 bases match TRBD1. Germline V gives CDR1 SGHAT, CDR2 FQNNGV. The ends lost 3 bases at V and 4 bases at J; junction bases unmatched: 7. CDR3 length equals 16 residues. The CDR3 nucleotides are TGTGCCAGCAGCTTGACCGGGACAGGGTTTTACAATGAGCAGTTCTTC. It specifies CASSLTGTGFYNEQFF.

This CDR3 reads CASSPSTGVVNEQFF. CDR3 nucleotides: TGTGCCAGCAGCCCTTCGACAGGGGTTGTCAATGAGCAGTTCTTC. The V and J genes are TRBV7-9 and TRBJ2-1; the match to TRBD1 covers 8 bases. In germline, CDR1 is SEHNR, CDR2 FQNEAQ (reference sequence). Germline trimming cut 5 bases from V and 6 bases from J; bases unmatched to any gene: 9. The CDR3 extends over 15 amino acids.

The genes are TRBV4-3 and TRBJ2-7, with D possibly TRBD1 on 6 matching bases. Trimming took 0 bases from V and 6 from J, leaving 15 bases between them. Per the germline V gene, CDR1 is LGHNA and CDR2 is YSLEER. The CDR3 sequence is 15 residues long. The CDR3 nucleotides read TGCGCCAGCAGCCAAGATGGCAGGGGATTGGGCGAGCAGTACTTC. It specifies CASSQDGRGLGEQYF.

The chain is built from TRBV9 and TRBJ2-1, with 7 bases that match TRBD2. Germline CDR1 reads SGDLS; CDR2 reads YYNGEE. The CDR3 is 16 amino acids. V shed 4 bases and J 9 bases; nucleotides not matched to a gene: 16. CDR3 sequence (DNA): TGTGCCAGCAGCTCCCTCCGGGACTATCCTATCAGTGAGCAGTTCTTC. The encoded protein is CASSSLRDYPISEQFF. The complete variable domain, with remaining parts taken from reference TRBV9 and TRBJ2-1, reads DSGVTQTPKHLITATGQRVTLRCSPRSGDLSVYWYQQSLDQGLQFLIQYYNGEERAKGNILERFSAQQFPDLHSELNLSSLELGDSALYFCASSSLRDYPISEQFFGPGTRLTVL.

The genes are TRBV4-3 and TRBJ2-3; 8 bases are shared with TRBD1. V lost 4 bases to trimming and J lost 5 bases; unmatched junction nucleotides: 8. The CDR3 is made up of 15 amino acids. CDR1 and CDR2 from the germline V gene are LGHNA and YSLEER. The CDR3 loop is CASSPRTGLIDTQYF. The CDR3 DNA is TGCGCCAGCAGCCCCCGGACAGGGTTGATAGATACGCAGTATTTT.

The chain joins TRBV28 to TRBJ2-5; D might be TRBD2 (6 bases). The last part of the DNA fits TRBJ2-7 better; the J call may be wrong. The CDR3 totals 18 residues. Germline V gene lookup returns CDR1 MDHEN and CDR2 SYDVKM. The CDR3 DNA is TGTGCCAGCAGTCCCCAGGCGGTACTAGCTCCTCCCCCCTACGAGCAGTACTTC. Its translation is CASSPQAVLAPPPYEQYF.

This rearrangement joins TRBV6-5 to TRBJ1-2, with D perhaps matching TRBD1 (6 bases). Trimming took 10 bases from V and 0 from J, leaving 15 bases between them. CDR3 size: 14 residues. The germline CDR1 and CDR2 sequences are MNHEY and SVGAGI. For the CDR3, the DNA is TGTGCCACCCAGGGGACGGACCCTAACTATGGCTACACCTTC. This translates into CATQGTDPNYGYTF.

CDR3 sequence (DNA): TGCAGTGCTATGGGAGGGGAGACCCAGTACTTC. Protein: CSAMGGETQYF. The V call is TRBV20-1, the J call TRBJ2-5; TRBD2 aligns across 7 bases. V shed 4 bases and J 5 bases; nucleotides not matched to a gene: 1. Germline assignment: CDR1 DFQATT and CDR2 SNEGSKA (reference sequence). The CDR3 loop spans 11 amino acids.

The chain joins TRBV9 to TRBJ1-2, with D unresolved. V was cut by 0 bases and J by 6 bases, with 9 bases left in between. The CDR3 has 13 residues. Germline-derived CDR1 and CDR2 are SGDLS and YYNGEE. This chain's CDR3 is CASSVGRENGYTF. The CDR3, as DNA: TGTGCCAGCAGCGTAGGGAGGGAGAATGGCTACACCTTC.

CDR3 sequence: CASSTSAVSEQYF. In nucleotides, the CDR3 is TGTGCCAGCAGTACCTCCGCGGTGAGCGAGCAGTACTTC. The chain carries TRBV27 and TRBJ2-7; the D is unclear. Germline CDR1 reads MNHEY; CDR2 reads SMNVEV (reference sequence). This CDR3 is built from 13 residues. The ends were cut back, 5 bases at V and 6 bases at J, with 14 bases in the middle.

The chain carries TRBV7-3 and TRBJ2-1, with TRBD2 matching 9 bases. The CDR3 is made up of 14 amino acids. Looked up from germline, CDR1 is SGHTA and CDR2 is FQGTGA. V trimming: 5 bases; J trimming: 8 bases; junction bases outside the gene matches: 7. CDR3 DNA: TGTGCCAGCAGCCCCTCCGGCGGGGGGGATGAGCAGTTCTTC. Encoded protein: CASSPSGGGDEQFF.

J is TRBJ1-2 and V is TRBV6-5; TRBD1 agrees at 7 bases. The CDR3 totals 13 residues. Germline values: CDR1 MNHEY, CDR2 SVGAGI. V dropped 5 bases and J dropped 6; count of bases not matched to a gene: 6. The CDR3 region has the DNA TGTGCCAGCAGTGCGACAGGGTTCGATGGCTACACCTTC. It translates to CASSATGFDGYTF.

Judged by abundance, this clone is medium-sized. The J gene is TRBJ2-7, the V gene TRBV28, with 7 bases lining up with TRBD2. V was clipped by 1 base and J by 4 bases; unmatched bases: 7. Germline V lookup: CDR1 MDHEN, CDR2 SYDVKM. The CDR3 extends over 15 amino acids. This CDR3 reads CASSLLGGDLYEQYF. The CDR3 DNA reads as TGTGCCAGCAGTTTATTGGGGGGGGACTTGTACGAGCAGTACTTC.

The chain employs TRBV28 and TRBJ2-1; TRBD2 is a possible D gene (5 bases). The CDR3 totals 12 residues. The V gene lost 7 bases and the J gene lost 7 bases, with 11 bases spanning the gap. The V gene's germline CDR1 is MDHEN and CDR2 SYDVKM. The DNA of the CDR3 is TGTGCCAGCACTCTATCGGGGAATGAGCAGTTCTTC. Translated: CASTLSGNEQFF.

This clone was picked up one time. V usage is TRBV4-3 and J usage is TRBJ1-2; no clear D gene. The CDR3 is 11 amino acids. CDR1 and CDR2 from the germline V gene are LGHNA and YSLEER. V lost 7 bases and J 5 bases, leaving 8 bases between the germline ends. Written as DNA, the CDR3 is TGCGCCAGCACCTCCGGGTATGGCTACACCTTC. Residues: CASTSGYGYTF.

This chain uses TRBV4-3 with TRBJ2-7; TRBD1 aligns across 11 bases. V was pared by 3 bases and J by 3 bases, with 7 bases of the junction left unmatched. CDR3 size: 16 residues. From germline, CDR1 is LGHNA and CDR2 YSLEER. This CDR3 is CASSQATGTGGYEQYF. As DNA, the CDR3 is TGCGCCAGCAGCCAGGCGACCGGGACAGGGGGCTACGAGCAGTACTTC.

V gene TRBV5-1 combines with J gene TRBJ1-3; 7 positions agree with TRBD1. This CDR3 contains 14 residues. V shed 5 bases, J shed 4 bases, and the junction held 6 bases outside the gene matches. Germline V gene lookup returns CDR1 SGHRS and CDR2 YFSETQ. CDR3 bases: TGCGCCAGCAGTACTGGGACAGCAGGAAACACCATATATTTT. Translated, it gives CASSTGTAGNTIYF.

The chain is built from TRBV28 and TRBJ2-5; D gene uncertain. Trimming removed 6 bases from V and 4 bases from J, with 6 bases in between. The CDR3 spans 11 residues. Germline CDR1 reads MDHEN; CDR2 reads SYDVKM. CDR3 sequence: CASSLGETQYF. The CDR3 coding sequence is TGTGCCAGCAGCCTAGGAGAGACCCAGTACTTC. Full variable domain (remainder filled in from reference TRBV28 and TRBJ2-5): DVKVTQSSRYLVKRTGEKVFLECVQDMDHENMFWYRQDPGLGLRLIYFSYDVKMKEKGDIPEGYSVSREKKERFSLILESASTNQTSMYLCASSLGETQYFGPGTRLLVL.

The genes are TRBV6-5 and TRBJ2-1; D unresolved. There are 14 residues in the CDR3. Deletions cut 0 bases from V and 3 bases from J, with 6 bases between. CDR1 is MNHEY, CDR2 SVGAGI, per germline. Here the CDR3 reads CASSYSAGYNEQFF. Written as DNA, the CDR3 is TGTGCCAGCAGTTACTCGGCAGGCTACAATGAGCAGTTCTTC.

This clone is labeled as medium-sized. The chain links TRBV2 to TRBJ1-5, with D perhaps TRBD1 (6 bases). This CDR3 comprises 15 residues. The V end lost 6 bases, the J end lost 0 bases, and 12 bases lay between the germline ends. CDR1 is SNHLY and CDR2 is FYNNEI in the germline V gene. This CDR3 is CASSAGQFSNQPQHF. The DNA for the CDR3 is TGTGCCAGCAGCGCTGGACAGTTTAGCAATCAGCCCCAGCATTTT. Looking up the rest from reference TRBV2 and TRBJ1-5 gives the full variable domain: EPEVTQTPSHQVTQMGQEVILRCVPISNHLYFYWYRQILGQKVEFLVSFYNNEISEKSEIFDDQFSVERPDGSNFTLKIRSTKLEDSAMYFCASSAGQFSNQPQHFGDGTRLSIL.

This sequence joins TRBV5-4 and TRBJ2-1, with D unclear. Per germline, CDR1 SGHNT and CDR2 YYREEE (reference sequence). Trimming removed 5 bases at V and 5 bases at J, with 8 bases between. This CDR3 contains 12 residues. CDR3 sequence reads: CASSPQNNEQFF. As DNA, the CDR3 is TGTGCCAGCAGTCCACAAAACAATGAGCAGTTCTTC.

The V and J genes are TRBV5-5 and TRBJ2-1, with 7 bases lining up with TRBD1. The germline V gene has CDR1 SGHKS and CDR2 YYEKEE (reference sequence). The CDR3 is 16 residues long. With 2 bases clipped from V and 8 bases from J, the junction kept 13 bases outside the gene matches. CDR3 protein: CASSFGTGVGLDEQFF. The DNA of the CDR3 is TGTGCCAGCAGCTTTGGTACAGGGGTTGGTTTGGATGAGCAGTTCTTC.

V gene TRBV9 combines with J gene TRBJ1-3, with 10 bases that match TRBD1. CDR3 length: 17 amino acids. Trimming removed 4 bases from V and 5 bases from J; junction bases left unmatched: 12. Germline V lookup: CDR1 SGDLS, CDR2 YYNGEE. The CDR3 bases are TGTGCCAGCAGCCCCCGTCCGGGACAGGGGACACGAAACACCATATATTTT. It is translated as CASSPRPGQGTRNTIYF.

The CDR3 region has the DNA TGTGCCAGCAGCCCACGACAGGGGGCAACAGATACGCAGTATTTT. It yields the protein CASSPRQGATDTQYF. The chain recombines TRBV9 with TRBJ2-3; 10 bases match TRBD1. V gave up 4 bases and J gave up 3 bases; unmatched junction bases: 5. The germline V gene has CDR1 SGDLS and CDR2 YYNGEE. The CDR3 loop spans 15 amino acids.